This T cell receptor (beta chain) was sequenced during a study of T cells after yellow fever vaccination. Study-wide points: In FACS-sorted repertoires, abundant clonotypes from the bulk population could appear as contaminants. Secondary responses were weaker yet peaked faster, day 5 versus 15. The booster response re-showed most primary clones: 96% CD4, about 89% CD8.

This CDR3 is built from 14 residues. In germline, CDR1 is MNHEY, CDR2 SVGEGT. Trimming cost V 2 bases and J 7 bases, with 15 bases left between them. This clonotype was recorded at least ten times. Its target is unknown. UMIs were added to TCR cDNA along with a universal primer site when it was made by 5'RACE template switching. TCRdb passed the 5' RACE reads through MiXCR, listing each CDR3 protein once. Here the sample spans some 250,000 distinct CDR3 sequences, approximately 3.8% being singletons. The sample in question was PBMCs, obtained 15 days after the yellow fever booster vaccination. The gene calls are TRBV6-2 or TRBV6-3 and TRBJ2-7; D perhaps matches TRBD1 (5 bases). The receptor was isolated from a man aged 18 to 30 who received the YFV17D yellow fever vaccine. CDR3 DNA sequence: TGTGCCAGCAGTTACGGGCCAGGGCGATGGGAGCAGTACGTC. Translated: CASSYGPGRWEQYV.